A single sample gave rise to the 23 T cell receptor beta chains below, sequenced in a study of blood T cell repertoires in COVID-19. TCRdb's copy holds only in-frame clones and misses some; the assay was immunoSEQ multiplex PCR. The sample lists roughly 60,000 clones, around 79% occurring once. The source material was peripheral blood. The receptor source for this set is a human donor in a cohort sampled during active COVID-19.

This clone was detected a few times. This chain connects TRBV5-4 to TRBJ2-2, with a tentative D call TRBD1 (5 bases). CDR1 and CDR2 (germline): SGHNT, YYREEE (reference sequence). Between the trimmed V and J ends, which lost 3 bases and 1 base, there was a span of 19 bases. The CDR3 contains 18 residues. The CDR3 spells CASSSVFGHSLNTGELFF. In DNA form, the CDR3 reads TGTGCCAGCAGCTCGGTTTTTGGACATTCCCTGAACACCGGGGAGCTGTTTTTT.

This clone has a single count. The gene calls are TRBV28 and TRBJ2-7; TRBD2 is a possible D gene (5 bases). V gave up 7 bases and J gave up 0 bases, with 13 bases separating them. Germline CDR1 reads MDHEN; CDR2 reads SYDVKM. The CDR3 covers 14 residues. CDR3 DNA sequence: TGTGCCAGCAAGAAGAGGGAGAGCTCCTACGAGCAGTACTTC. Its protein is CASKKRESSYEQYF. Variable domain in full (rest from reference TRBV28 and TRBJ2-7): DVKVTQSSRYLVKRTGEKVFLECVQDMDHENMFWYRQDPGLGLRLIYFSYDVKMKEKGDIPEGYSVSREKKERFSLILESASTNQTSMYLCASKKRESSYEQYFGPGTRLTVT.

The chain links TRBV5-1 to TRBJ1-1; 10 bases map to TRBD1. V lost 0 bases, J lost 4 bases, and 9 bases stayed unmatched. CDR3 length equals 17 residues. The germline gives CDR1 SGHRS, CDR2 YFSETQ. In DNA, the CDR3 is TGCGCCAGCAGCTTGGCCGGGACAGGGGAAGTTGGCACTGAAGCTTTCTTT. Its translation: CASSLAGTGEVGTEAFF. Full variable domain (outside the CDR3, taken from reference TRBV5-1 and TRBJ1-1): KAGVTQTPRYLIKTRGQQVTLSCSPISGHRSVSWYQQTPGQGLQFLFEYFSETQRNKGNFPGRFSGRQFSNSRSEMNVSTLELGDSALYLCASSLAGTGEVGTEAFFGQGTRLTVV.

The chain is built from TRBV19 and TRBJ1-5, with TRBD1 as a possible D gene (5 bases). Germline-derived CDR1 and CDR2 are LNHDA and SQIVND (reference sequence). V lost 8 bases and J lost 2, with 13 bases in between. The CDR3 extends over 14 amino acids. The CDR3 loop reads CASAGGRGNQPQHF. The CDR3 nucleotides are TGTGCCAGTGCGGGGGGACGGGGCAATCAGCCCCAGCATTTT.

The DNA for the CDR3 is TGCGCCAGCAGTGAGTATAGGGGCAGGTTGGATGAGCAGTTCTTC. It encodes CASSEYRGRLDEQFF. The chain joins TRBV10-1 to TRBJ2-1, with D tentatively TRBD1 (5 bases). V dropped 1 base and J dropped 8 bases, with 15 bases sitting between them. The CDR3 contains 15 residues. Germline-derived CDR1 and CDR2 are WNHNN and SYGVQD (reference sequence).

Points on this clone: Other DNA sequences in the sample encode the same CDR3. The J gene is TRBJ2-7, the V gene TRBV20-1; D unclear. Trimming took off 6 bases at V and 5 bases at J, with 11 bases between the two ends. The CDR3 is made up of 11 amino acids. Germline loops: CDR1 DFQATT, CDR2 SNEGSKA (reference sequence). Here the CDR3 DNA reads TGCAGTGCCCGATCGGGTCACGAGCAGTACTTC. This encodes CSARSGHEQYF.

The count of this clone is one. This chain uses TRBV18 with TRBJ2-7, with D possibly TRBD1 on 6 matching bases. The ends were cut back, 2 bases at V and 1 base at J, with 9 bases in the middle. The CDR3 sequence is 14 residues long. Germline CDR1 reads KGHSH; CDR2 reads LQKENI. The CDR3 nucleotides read TGTGCCAGCTCACCAATGCAGGGGTCCTACGAGCAGTACTTC. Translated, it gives CASSPMQGSYEQYF.

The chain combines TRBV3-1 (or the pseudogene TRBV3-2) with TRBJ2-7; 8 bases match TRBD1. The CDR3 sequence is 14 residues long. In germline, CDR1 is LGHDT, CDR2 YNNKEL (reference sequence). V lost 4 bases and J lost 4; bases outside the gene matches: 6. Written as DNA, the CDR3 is TGTGCCAGCAGCCTCGGACAGGGAAGGTACGAGCAGTACTTC. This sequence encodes CASSLGQGRYEQYF.

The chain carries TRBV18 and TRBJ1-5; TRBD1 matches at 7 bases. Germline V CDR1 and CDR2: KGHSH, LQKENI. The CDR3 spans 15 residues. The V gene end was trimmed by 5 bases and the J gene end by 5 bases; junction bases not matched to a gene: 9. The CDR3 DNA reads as TGTGCCAGCTCAGGAGGGGGCGCGAGGGATCAGCCCCAGCATTTT. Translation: CASSGGGARDQPQHF.

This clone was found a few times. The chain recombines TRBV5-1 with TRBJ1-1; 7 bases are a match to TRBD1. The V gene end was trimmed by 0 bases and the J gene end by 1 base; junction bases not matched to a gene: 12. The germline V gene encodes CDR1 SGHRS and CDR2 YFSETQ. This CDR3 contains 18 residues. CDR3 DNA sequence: TGCGCCAGCAGCTTGGGGGAAAAAATAACAGGGGCGAACACTGAAGCTTTCTTT. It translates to CASSLGEKITGANTEAFF.

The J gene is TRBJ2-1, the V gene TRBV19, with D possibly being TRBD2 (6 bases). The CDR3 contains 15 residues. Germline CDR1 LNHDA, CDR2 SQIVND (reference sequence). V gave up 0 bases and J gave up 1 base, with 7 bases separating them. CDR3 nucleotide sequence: TGTGCCAGTAGTATAGACGGGAGTTCCTACAATGAGCAGTTCTTC. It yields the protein CASSIDGSSYNEQFF.

CDR3: CASSSTALMAQYF. The CDR3 DNA is TGTGCCAGCAGTTCGACAGCGCTCATGGCCCAGTACTTC. The chain couples TRBV6-5 to TRBJ2-5, with D tentatively TRBD1 (5 bases). V lost 4 bases and J lost 9, with 15 bases in between. Germline CDR1 is MNHEY and CDR2 is SVGAGI. This CDR3 is 13 amino acids long.

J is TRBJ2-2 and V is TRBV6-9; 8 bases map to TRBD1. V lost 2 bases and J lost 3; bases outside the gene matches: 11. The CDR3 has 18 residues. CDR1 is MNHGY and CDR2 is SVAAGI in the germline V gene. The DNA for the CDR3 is TGTGCCAGCAGTTATAATGGCCCGCAGGGGGCTTACACCGGGGAGCTGTTTTTT. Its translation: CASSYNGPQGAYTGELFF.

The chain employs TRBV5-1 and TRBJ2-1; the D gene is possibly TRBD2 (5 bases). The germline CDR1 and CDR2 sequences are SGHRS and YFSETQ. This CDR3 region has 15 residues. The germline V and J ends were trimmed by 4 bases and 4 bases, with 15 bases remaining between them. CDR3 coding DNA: TGCGCCAGCAGCCCTATTCTAGCTCATTACAATGAGCAGTTCTTC. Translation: CASSPILAHYNEQFF.

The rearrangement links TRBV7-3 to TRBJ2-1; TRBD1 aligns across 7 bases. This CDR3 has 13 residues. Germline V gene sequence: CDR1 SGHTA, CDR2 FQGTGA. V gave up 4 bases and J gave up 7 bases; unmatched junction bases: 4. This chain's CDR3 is CASSSDRANEQFF. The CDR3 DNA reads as TGTGCCAGCAGCTCCGACAGGGCGAATGAGCAGTTCTTC.

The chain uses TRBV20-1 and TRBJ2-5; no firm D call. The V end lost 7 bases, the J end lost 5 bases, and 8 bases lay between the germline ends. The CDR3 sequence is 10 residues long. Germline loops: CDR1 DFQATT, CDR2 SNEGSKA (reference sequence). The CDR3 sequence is CSGPEETQYF. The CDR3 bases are TGCAGTGGGCCGGAGGAGACCCAGTACTTC.

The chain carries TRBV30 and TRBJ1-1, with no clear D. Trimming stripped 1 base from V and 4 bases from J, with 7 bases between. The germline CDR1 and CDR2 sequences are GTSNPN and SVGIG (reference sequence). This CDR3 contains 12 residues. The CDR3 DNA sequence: TGTGCCTGGAGTGCCGGGGTCACTGAAGCTTTCTTT. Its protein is CAWSAGVTEAFF.

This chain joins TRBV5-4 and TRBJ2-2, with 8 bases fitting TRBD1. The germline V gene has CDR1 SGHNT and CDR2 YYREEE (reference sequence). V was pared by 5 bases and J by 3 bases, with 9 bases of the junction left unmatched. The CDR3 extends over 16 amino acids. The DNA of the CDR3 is TGTGCCAGCAGTCCCGGCAGGGGGCATTACACCGGGGAGCTGTTTTTT. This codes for CASSPGRGHYTGELFF.

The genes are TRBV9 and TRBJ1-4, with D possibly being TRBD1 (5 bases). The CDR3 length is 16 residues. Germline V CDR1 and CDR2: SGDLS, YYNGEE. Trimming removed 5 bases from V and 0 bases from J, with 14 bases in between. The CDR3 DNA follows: TGTGCCAGCAGGCGCTGGTGGGGGGCAACTAATGAAAAACTGTTTTTT. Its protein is CASRRWWGATNEKLFF.

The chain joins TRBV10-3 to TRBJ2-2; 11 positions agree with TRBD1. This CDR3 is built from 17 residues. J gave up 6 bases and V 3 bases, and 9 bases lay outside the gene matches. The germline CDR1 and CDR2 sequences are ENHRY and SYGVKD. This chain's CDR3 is CAISDGQGASRAGELFF. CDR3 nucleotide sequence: TGTGCCATCAGTGACGGACAGGGGGCGAGCCGGGCCGGGGAGCTGTTTTTT.

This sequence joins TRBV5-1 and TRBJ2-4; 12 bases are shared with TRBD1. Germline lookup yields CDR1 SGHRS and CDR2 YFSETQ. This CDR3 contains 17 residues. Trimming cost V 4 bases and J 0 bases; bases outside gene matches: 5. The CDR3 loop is CASSPGQGARAKNIQYF. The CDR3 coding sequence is TGCGCCAGCAGCCCGGGACAGGGGGCTAGAGCCAAAAACATTCAGTACTTC.

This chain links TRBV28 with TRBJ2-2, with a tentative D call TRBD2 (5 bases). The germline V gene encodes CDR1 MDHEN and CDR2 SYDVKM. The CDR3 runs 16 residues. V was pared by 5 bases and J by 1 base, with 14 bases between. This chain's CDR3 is CASSVSGLKNTGELFF. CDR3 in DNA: TGTGCCAGCAGTGTATCCGGACTGAAGAACACCGGGGAGCTGTTTTTT. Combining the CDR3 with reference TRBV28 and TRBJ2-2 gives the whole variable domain DVKVTQSSRYLVKRTGEKVFLECVQDMDHENMFWYRQDPGLGLRLIYFSYDVKMKEKGDIPEGYSVSREKKERFSLILESASTNQTSMYLCASSVSGLKNTGELFFGEGSRLTVL.

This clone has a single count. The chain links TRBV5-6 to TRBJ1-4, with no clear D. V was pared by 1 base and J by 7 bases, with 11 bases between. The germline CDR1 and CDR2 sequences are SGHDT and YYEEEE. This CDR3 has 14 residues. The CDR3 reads CASSLRGGGEKLFF. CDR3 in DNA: TGTGCCAGCAGCTTGCGGGGTGGTGGTGAAAAACTGTTTTTT.